Listed below are T cell receptor beta chains from one sample, sequenced in a study of OX40 agonist ivuxolimab in advanced cancers. Sequenced by immunoSEQ multiplex PCR; TCRdb stores in-frame clones only, minus some. The profile shows tens of thousands of clones, just under 90% of them singletons. The sample was CD4+ or CD8+ T cells sorted from blood, taken in a trial of the OX40 agonist ivuxolimab. These receptors all come from an adult with an advanced solid tumor such as melanoma, head and neck, liver or kidney cancer. Each CDR3 is given without its conserved first and last residue. Each record gives: CDR3 protein, V gene, J gene, D gene, CDR3 length. The D gene is left open where the match is weak.

ASSTTSGYTGELF,TRBV19,TRBJ2-2,-,13
ASSFLRTGLAGVSDEQF,TRBV7-2,TRBJ2-1,TRBD2,17
ASSGGTGEGNEQF,TRBV5-6,TRBJ2-1,TRBD1,13
ASNPGRNQPQH,TRBV2,TRBJ1-5,-,11
SVTRGQTGELF,TRBV29-1,TRBJ2-2,TRBD1,11
AGSVGGNQPQH,TRBV5-8,TRBJ1-5,-,11
ASSPRAGADTQY,TRBV4-3,TRBJ2-3,-,12
ASSALGQGYGYT,TRBV7-2,TRBJ1-2,TRBD1,12
ASSIRQEKLF,TRBV19,TRBJ1-4,-,10
ASGGSLNQPQH,TRBV6-1,TRBJ1-5,-,11
ASSGGGAKDTQY,TRBV10-1,TRBJ2-3,TRBD2,12
ASRRGGRAGGPDTQY,TRBV28,TRBJ2-3,TRBD2,15
ASSRTGNQPQH,TRBV6-5,TRBJ1-5,-,11
ASLHPGQGTEDTEAF,TRBV2,TRBJ1-1,TRBD1,15
ASSRTRREGTEAF,TRBV7-2,TRBJ1-1,-,13
ASSKTSPNEQF,TRBV7-9,TRBJ2-1,-,11
ASSLSNRRINQPQH,TRBV28,TRBJ1-5,-,14
ASSWTSGGAETQY,TRBV6-6,TRBJ2-5,TRBD2,13
ASSLGSGNTEAF,TRBV7-9,TRBJ1-1,-,12
ASSSPLVGGTGYT,TRBV6-5,TRBJ1-2,TRBD1,13
ASSSRTGVEKLF,TRBV7-2,TRBJ1-4,TRBD1,12
ASSPVGGASDYGYT,TRBV18,TRBJ1-2,-,14
ASSPNRDGYT,TRBV18,TRBJ1-2,-,10
ASSLRADGTEAF,TRBV5-4,TRBJ1-1,-,12
ASVRLGRSGNTIY,TRBV28,TRBJ1-3,-,13
ASSIGTSGSGETQY,TRBV5-6,TRBJ2-5,TRBD2,14
ASSFGGPGNTIY,TRBV5-5,TRBJ1-3,-,12
ASSIDRVQHLGYT,TRBV19,TRBJ1-2,-,13
ASSLAQLDNEQF,TRBV5-1,TRBJ2-1,-,12
SVPGLGYT,TRBV29-1,TRBJ1-2,-,8
ASSQLDRHTGELF,TRBV23-1,TRBJ2-2,-,13
ASSVATGTVGTEAF,TRBV9,TRBJ1-1,-,14
ASSRSGLAGTNTGELF,TRBV7-3,TRBJ2-2,TRBD2,16
ASKSGGTTDTQY,TRBV19,TRBJ2-3,TRBD2,12
ASTPGTGATNEKLF,TRBV7-8,TRBJ1-4,TRBD1,14
ASSEVDRRYGYT,TRBV6-1,TRBJ1-2,-,12
ASSSHGQFGVGEQY,TRBV7-2,TRBJ2-7,-,14
ASSPDYSGSPDTQY,TRBV7-8,TRBJ2-3,TRBD2,14
ASSIELHGSKATEAF,TRBV19,TRBJ1-1,-,15
ASSIDHRTGGFNEKLF,TRBV19,TRBJ1-4,TRBD1,16
ASNGGTYEQY,TRBV28,TRBJ2-7,-,10
ASSLGTNEKLF,TRBV7-2,TRBJ1-4,-,11
ASSLRLSSGNTIY,TRBV28,TRBJ1-3,-,13
ASSVDPVVSTTRQY,TRBV9,TRBJ2-7,-,14
ASSTTGGYQETQY,TRBV25-1,TRBJ2-5,TRBD1,13
ASSLLGLLSSYNSPLH,TRBV28,TRBJ1-6,-,16
ASSIGGSQETQY,TRBV19,TRBJ2-5,-,12
ASSSLNRGTPNTEAF,TRBV5-1,TRBJ1-1,TRBD1,15
ASSRGPSYNEQF,TRBV19,TRBJ2-1,-,12
ASSRGINQPQH,TRBV5-8,TRBJ1-5,-,11
ASRWNTGESSYNEQF,TRBV5-1,TRBJ2-1,TRBD1,15
ASNLGGNSNQPQH,TRBV27,TRBJ1-5,-,13
ASSLASGGIDEQF,TRBV14,TRBJ2-1,TRBD2,13
ASSISSGSYEQY,TRBV11-2,TRBJ2-7,TRBD2,12
ATSRDGSGSPPYEQY,TRBV15,TRBJ2-7,TRBD2,15
ASSGGPQETQY,TRBV10-2,TRBJ2-5,-,11
AIKQGTDSPLH,TRBV10-3,TRBJ1-6,-,11